Listed below are T cell receptor beta chains from one sample, sequenced in a study of neurological immune-mediated disorders. MiXCR, run by TCRdb on the 5' RACE reads, gives a single entry per CDR3 protein. This table holds some 46,000 distinct CDR3 sequences, roughly 4% found once. The material sequenced was PBMCs. These receptors all stem from a woman in her fifties or sixties with multiple sclerosis. CDR3s include the opening cysteine and the closing phenylalanine or tryptophan. The order of the fields is V gene, J gene, D gene, clone size, CDR3 DNA, CDR3 protein. D genes are given only for firm matches. Expanded clones are given a class, and other clones once, few, many or no size at all.

TRBV20-1	TRBJ2-1	TRBD2	many	TGCAGTGCTAGAGTGGGGACTAGTGAGGACAATGAGCAGTTCTTC	CSARVGTSEDNEQFF
TRBV20-1	TRBJ1-1	.	.	TGCAGTGCTAGGATTCAGGAACACGGGGCGAACACTGAAGCTTTCTTT	CSARIQEHGANTEAFF
TRBV12-3/TRBV12-4	TRBJ2-1	.	few	TGTGCCAGCAGTCCCCATGAAGTGCACAATGAGCAGTTCTTC	CASSPHEVHNEQFF
TRBV5-6	TRBJ1-6	.	many	TGTGCCAGCAGCTTGTTAGTGAATTCACCCCTCCACTTT	CASSLLVNSPLHF
TRBV6-1	TRBJ2-3	TRBD1	few	TGTGCCAGCAGTGGGGACAGGGTTAGTTCAGATACGCAGTATTTT	CASSGDRVSSDTQYF
TRBV4-3	TRBJ1-5	.	.	TGCGCCAGCAGCCGGGACTTTTTTCAGCCCCAGCATTTT	CASSRDFFQPQHF
TRBV9	TRBJ1-3	.	many	TGTGCCAGCAGCCAGTCAGGGGTATCGGGAAACACCATATATTTT	CASSQSGVSGNTIYF
TRBV27	TRBJ1-6	.	many	TGTGCCAGCAGTTTATCGTTCGATTCACCCCTCCACTTT	CASSLSFDSPLHF
TRBV20-1	TRBJ2-5	.	many	TGCAGTGCTAGAGTTCTGGGAGCCTGGGGAGAGACCCAGTACTTC	CSARVLGAWGETQYF
TRBV20-1	TRBJ2-1	.	.	TGCAGTGCGCAGCCCCATGGGAATGAGCAGTTCTTC	CSAQPHGNEQFF
TRBV5-1	TRBJ2-1	TRBD1	many	TGCGCCAGCAGCCCGACGAGGACAGGTGATGCAGGAGAGCAGTTCTTC	CASSPTRTGDAGEQFF
TRBV12-3/TRBV12-4	TRBJ1-1	.	.	TGTGCCAGCAGTCTGCTAGGGGGGAACACTGAAGCTTTCTTT	CASSLLGGNTEAFF
TRBV12-3/TRBV12-4	TRBJ2-7	TRBD1	many	TGTGCCAGCAGCGCCGGGACAGAAACCTACGAGCAGTACTTC	CASSAGTETYEQYF
TRBV20-1	TRBJ2-1	TRBD1	many	TGCAGTGCCCTGACAGGGGGATCCCACAATGAGCAGTTCTTC	CSALTGGSHNEQFF
TRBV2	TRBJ2-3	.	many	TGTGCCAGCAACCTCAGGGAGGCAGATACGCAGTATTTT	CASNLREADTQYF
TRBV20-1	TRBJ2-1	.	many	TGCAGTGCTGACGGGAGTGTCAATGAGCAGTTCTTC	CSADGSVNEQFF
TRBV12-3/TRBV12-4	TRBJ2-2	.	many	TGTGCCAGCAGGAACAGGGGAGGTAACACCGGGGAGCTGTTTTTT	CASRNRGGNTGELFF
TRBV4-1	TRBJ2-1	TRBD2	many	TGCGCCAGCAGCCAAGATCTATCTAGCGGGTGGGCGTACAATGAGCAGTTCTTC	CASSQDLSSGWAYNEQFF
TRBV7-2	TRBJ1-6	.	few	TGTGCCAGCAGCTTAGAGAGGTATTCACCCCTCCACTTT	CASSLERYSPLHF
TRBV5-1	TRBJ2-3	TRBD2	many	TGCGCCAGCAGCTTGGCCATCGGGGGGGGCACAGATACGCAGTATTTT	CASSLAIGGGTDTQYF
TRBV6-5	TRBJ2-7	TRBD1	many	TGTGCCAGCAGGCCCCGGACAGGTACCTACGAGCAGTACTTC	CASRPRTGTYEQYF
TRBV5-1	TRBJ2-3	TRBD2	many	TGCGCCAGCAGCTCAGAAGCGGGAGCCCCTGGAGATACGCAGTATTTT	CASSSEAGAPGDTQYF
TRBV30	TRBJ1-5	TRBD1	few	TGTGCCTGGAGCCCTCCCGGGACAGTCAATCAGCCCCAGCATTTT	CAWSPPGTVNQPQHF
TRBV4-1	TRBJ2-5	TRBD2	.	TGCGCCAGCAGCCAAGGAGAGGGAGCGGGAGCTCGGGAGACCCAGTACTTC	CASSQGEGAGARETQYF
TRBV11-2	TRBJ1-5	TRBD1	.	TGTGCCAGCAGCTCGGACAGGGGCGACAATCAGCCCCAGCATTTT	CASSSDRGDNQPQHF
TRBV12-3/TRBV12-4	TRBJ1-1	.	many	TGTGCCAGCAGTCCCCGTTGGGGGAACACTGAAGCTTTCTTT	CASSPRWGNTEAFF
TRBV14	TRBJ2-2	.	many	TGTGCCAGCAGCCAAGATCCCAGGGAATCAACCGGGGAGCTGTTTTTT	CASSQDPRESTGELFF
TRBV7-2	TRBJ2-3	.	.	TGTGCCAGCAGCTCCCTCTCTAGTGGGGATACGCAGTATTTT	CASSSLSSGDTQYF
TRBV11-1	TRBJ2-1	TRBD2	many	TGTGCCAGCAGCCAACACTTAGCGGGGGACTCCTACAATGAGCAGTTCTTC	CASSQHLAGDSYNEQFF
TRBV7-9	TRBJ2-5	.	.	TGTGCCAGCAGAGGAGAGGGGCAAGCAAAAAGAGAGACCCAGTACTTC	CASRGEGQAKRETQYF
TRBV5-6	TRBJ2-3	.	many	TGTGCCAGCAGCTTCGACAGACTAATCGGAGATACGCAGTATTTT	CASSFDRLIGDTQYF
TRBV20-1	TRBJ1-2	TRBD1	many	TGCAGTGCTCCTACCCCGGGACAGGGTGGCTACACCTTC	CSAPTPGQGGYTF
TRBV20-1	TRBJ2-7	.	few	TGCAGTGCTCGGGCGGGGCGGTCCTACTACGAGCAGTACTTC	CSARAGRSYYEQYF
TRBV6-2/TRBV6-3	TRBJ2-3	.	.	TGTGCCAGCAGTTACTTTAAGGATACGCAGTATTTT	CASSYFKDTQYF
TRBV4-3	TRBJ1-2	.	many	TGCGCCAGCAGCCTTCAAGACAGTTCCAACTATGGCTACACCTTC	CASSLQDSSNYGYTF
TRBV20-1	TRBJ2-3	TRBD2	few	TGCAGTGTTGGGGGGGGGTCAGCGGATACGCAGTATTTT	CSVGGGSADTQYF
TRBV3-1	TRBJ2-5	.	medium-sized	TGTGCCAGCAGCTTACAAGAGACCCAGTACTTC	CASSLQETQYF
TRBV5-1	TRBJ2-2	.	.	TGCGCCAGCAGCCCGGGACCCTTCGCCGGGGAGCTGTTTTTT	CASSPGPFAGELFF
TRBV10-3	TRBJ1-3	.	few	TGTGCCATCAGTGCCCCCGGACAAACGACGGGAAACACCATATATTTT	CAISAPGQTTGNTIYF
TRBV10-1	TRBJ2-1	TRBD1	many	TGCGCCAGCAGTGATATAGGACAGGGCGGATTTAGTGAGCAGTTCTTC	CASSDIGQGGFSEQFF
TRBV20-1	TRBJ2-4	TRBD2	.	TGCAGTGCTAGAGAAGCGCGGGGGGGACCGCCTGGAGCCAAAAACATTCAGTACTTC	CSAREARGGPPGAKNIQYF
TRBV28	TRBJ1-2	.	many	TGTGCCAGCATAGCTCCACAGGGCAGGTTCCTCGGCTACACCTTC	CASIAPQGRFLGYTF
TRBV29-1	TRBJ2-5	.	many	TGCAGCGTTGTTTCCACAGGGCGGGAGACCCAGTACTTC	CSVVSTGRETQYF
TRBV20-1	TRBJ1-5	.	.	TGCAGTGCTATGTTGACCGGACGGCAGCCCCAGAATTTT	CSAMLTGRQPQNF
TRBV28	TRBJ2-3	TRBD2	many	TGTGCCAGCAGTCAGCGGGGGGTAGGAGATACGCAGTATTTT	CASSQRGVGDTQYF
TRBV5-1	TRBJ2-3	.	many	TGCGCCAGCAGCTTGGGAGGAGATGGCGATACGCAGTATTTT	CASSLGGDGDTQYF
TRBV4-2	TRBJ2-3	TRBD2	many	TGTGCCAGCAGCCAAAGCGGGAGGGCGGAGGCAGATACGCAGTATTTT	CASSQSGRAEADTQYF
TRBV20-1	TRBJ2-1	.	many	TGCAGTGCTACCCGTGCAGGGGCAAACAATGAGCAGTTCTTC	CSATRAGANNEQFF
TRBV20-1	TRBJ2-5	.	medium-sized	TGCAGTGCTGGGGGGTGGCAGTACTTC	CSAGGWQYF
TRBV4-1	TRBJ2-1	.	few	TGCGCCAGCAGCCACCCCTCCACGAGCTCCTACAATGAGCAGTTCTTC	CASSHPSTSSYNEQFF
TRBV9	TRBJ1-5	TRBD1	.	TGTGTCAGCAGCGAGGGACAGGGGAATCAGCCCCAGCATTTT	CVSSEGQGNQPQHF
TRBV7-2	TRBJ2-3	.	many	TGTGCCAGCAGCCCCAGGACCACAGATACGCAGTATTTT	CASSPRTTDTQYF
TRBV6-5	TRBJ1-4	.	many	TGTGCCAGCTGCCTAGGGCAGGGGACGGGAAAACTGTTTTTT	CASCLGQGTGKLFF